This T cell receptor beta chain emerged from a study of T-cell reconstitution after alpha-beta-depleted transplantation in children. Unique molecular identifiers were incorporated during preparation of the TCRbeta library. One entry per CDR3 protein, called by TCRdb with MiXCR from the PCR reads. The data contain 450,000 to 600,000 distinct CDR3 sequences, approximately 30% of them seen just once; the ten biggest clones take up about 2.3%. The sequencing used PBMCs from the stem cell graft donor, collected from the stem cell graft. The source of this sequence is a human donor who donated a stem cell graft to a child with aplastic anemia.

CDR3 amino acids: CASSVSLNRGDQETQYF. The DNA for the CDR3 is TGTGCCAGCAGCGTAAGCCTAAACAGGGGAGACCAAGAGACCCAGTACTTC. The chain carries TRBV9 and TRBJ2-5; 7 nucleotides agree with TRBD1. The CDR3 is 17 amino acids. The V and J ends lost 1 base and 0 bases, in that order; junction bases with no gene match: 9. Germline-derived CDR1 and CDR2 are SGDLS and YYNGEE.